This T cell receptor beta chain was recovered during a study of blood T cell repertoires in COVID-19. CDR1 and CDR2 (germline): MDHEN, SYDVKM. This CDR3 contains 14 residues. Trimming cost V 8 bases and J 0 bases, with 13 bases left between them. Repertoires were generated with immunoSEQ multiplex PCR, while TCRdb's copy carries only in-frame clones and drops some. The sample lists some 290,000 clones; around 90% were seen once. The V and J genes are TRBV28 and TRBJ1-1; D unresolved. The sequenced material came from peripheral blood. This receptor was taken from a woman aged 25 to 39 with COVID-19, enrolled during active disease. DNA for the CDR3: TGTGCCAGCCTTTCGCGGAGCTTGAACACTGAAGCTTTCTTT. It yields the protein CASLSRSLNTEAFF.